Described below is a single T cell receptor (beta chain) sequence and its context. In germline, CDR1 is GTSNPN, CDR2 SVGIG (reference sequence). The CDR3 has 12 amino acids. The V end was cut by 0 bases, the J end by 8 bases, with 10 bases between. The data were obtained in a study of blood T cell repertoires in COVID-19. Method: immunoSEQ multiplex PCR; TCRdb's copy keeps in-frame clones and lacks some. The sample includes 130,000 to 150,000 clones, about four fifths of them seen just once. The V call is TRBV30, the J call TRBJ1-2; perhaps TRBD1 as D (6 bases). The sequenced sample was peripheral blood. This TCR was recovered from a human donor with acute or convalescent COVID-19. The donor label of this sample is uncertain. The CDR3 spells CAWSVTQGGYTF. In DNA, the CDR3 is TGTGCCTGGAGTGTCACACAGGGCGGCTACACCTTC.